The entry below describes one TCR beta chain. As yet, its antigen is unknown. These data originate in a study of T cell responses to AZD1222 COVID-19 vaccine. Study-wide points: Baseline serology detected seropositivity in only five or six AZD1222 recipients. In a largely white British group with more females than males, clonal diversity was possibly underestimated. Regions left unmutated in variants are reportedly the target of nearly half of spike-specific TCRs. Samples come after the peak T cell response, not at day 14.

Produced via immunoSEQ multiplex PCR; TCRdb's table is partial and in-frame only. The data show around 140,000 clones, about nine tenths seen once. This TCR was recovered from an adult who received the AZD1222 COVID-19 vaccine. The source material was peripheral blood, sampled 28 days after the second AZD1222 dose.

In DNA, the CDR3 is TGTGCCAGCAGAAGGAGTGGAGTCACCGGGGAGCTGTTTTTT. Translation gives CASRRSGVTGELFF. V usage is TRBV6-5 and J usage is TRBJ2-2, with no clear D. The CDR3 is made up of 14 amino acids. Germline V gives CDR1 MNHEY, CDR2 SVGAGI. V dropped 6 bases and J dropped 4 bases, with 12 bases sitting between them.